This T cell receptor (beta chain) was sequenced for a study of tumor-infiltrating lymphocytes in primary liver carcinoma. Turning to the study itself: Samples yielded about 3.5 to 7.5 million productive TCRbeta reads, similar across tissue types.

TCR beta cDNA was made from 450 to 600 ng total RNA with a constant-region primer. Three rounds of nested multiplex PCR with slightly modified ARM-PCR produced TCR beta libraries. One entry per CDR3 protein results from TCRdb running MiXCR on the multiplex PCR reads. The sample includes about 20,000 distinct CDR3 sequences, roughly three quarters seen only once; the top ten take more than 35%. Bulk tissue was left unsorted, and RNA and DNA were co-extracted from approximately 20-30 mg of it. Sequencing was carried out using liver tumor tissue from sampling region 1. As for subset: tumor region T1, superior pole. The source of this sequence is a man aged 35-49 years with primary liver carcinoma and hepatitis B virus infection.

This chain's CDR3 is CADWGVDEDTQYF. CDR3 bases: TGTGCCGATTGGGGGGTGGACGAGGATACGCAGTATTTT. The V and J genes are TRBV7-8 and TRBJ2-3, with D possibly being TRBD2 (6 bases). The CDR3 is 13 residues long. Germline values: CDR1 SGHVS, CDR2 FQNEAQ. V was shortened by 11 bases and J by 6 bases, with 18 bases between the two germline ends. Full variable domain (missing parts from reference TRBV7-8 and TRBJ2-3): GAGVSQSPRYKVAKRGQDVALRCDPISGHVSLFWYQQALGQGPEFLTYFQNEAQLDKSGLPSDRFFAERPEGSVSTLKIQRTQQEDSAVYLCADWGVDEDTQYFGPGTRLTVL.